What follows are 11 T cell receptor beta chains derived from one specimen sequenced in a study of cytomegalovirus exposure and HLA in healthy donors. The assay was immunoSEQ multiplex PCR, and TCRdb's table has in-frame clones only and misses some. Of about 160,000 clones listed, around four fifths were seen once; the top ten hold around 2.5%. The sample comprised PBMCs. These receptors originate from a man under 40 in good health and CMV-seropositive.

The rearrangement uses TRBV11-2 and TRBJ1-1; 8 nucleotides agree with TRBD1. Trimming at V came to 4 bases and at J to 2 bases, leaving 18 bases not matched to a gene. Germline CDR1 and CDR2: SGHAT and FQNNGV. The CDR3 runs 19 residues. CDR3 sequence: CASSSSYRGWREGNTEAFF. CDR3 DNA: TGTGCCAGCAGCTCCTCTTACAGGGGGTGGCGGGAGGGTAACACTGAAGCTTTCTTT. Together with reference TRBV11-2 and TRBJ1-1, the CDR3 gives the full variable domain: EAGVAQSPRYKIIEKRQSVAFWCNPISGHATLYWYQQILGQGPKLLIQFQNNGVVDDSQLPKDRFSAERLKGVDSTLKIQPAKLEDSAVYLCASSSSYRGWREGNTEAFFGQGTRLTVV.

The chain employs TRBV7-9 and TRBJ1-3; D not resolved. V was clipped by 1 base and J by 2 bases, with 9 bases between them. This CDR3 has 15 residues. Germline V lookup: CDR1 SEHNR, CDR2 FQNEAQ (reference sequence). The CDR3 reads CASSLVRTAGNTIYF. CDR3 nucleotide sequence: TGTGCCAGCAGCTTAGTTCGAACGGCTGGAAACACCATATATTTT.

CDR3 DNA: TGTGCCAGCAGTCGGCGACTAGCGGGGGTTGACGAGCAGTACTTC. Protein: CASSRRLAGVDEQYF. V gene TRBV6-5 combines with J gene TRBJ2-7, with 12 bases matching TRBD2. Trimming took 5 bases from V and 5 from J; bases not matched to a gene: 7. CDR3 size: 15 residues. The V gene's germline CDR1 is MNHEY and CDR2 SVGAGI.

The V and J genes are TRBV11-3 and TRBJ1-5, with D possibly TRBD1 on 6 matching bases. Germline assignment: CDR1 SGHNT and CDR2 YENEEA. The V end was cut by 3 bases, the J end by 5 bases, with 14 bases between. The CDR3 consists of 15 residues. In DNA, the CDR3 is TGTGCCAGCAGCTTTTCACAGGGAGTAGATCAGCCCCAGCATTTT. Protein sequence: CASSFSQGVDQPQHF.

This chain uses TRBV4-3 with TRBJ1-2; the match to TRBD1 covers 9 bases. The CDR3 is made up of 16 amino acids. With V trimmed by 4 bases and J by 0 bases, 6 bases remained unmatched. Germline V gene lookup returns CDR1 LGHNA and CDR2 YSLEER. In nucleotides, the CDR3 is TGCGCCAGCAGCCTTTCGAGGACAGGGGCTAACTATGGCTACACCTTC. This encodes CASSLSRTGANYGYTF.

This chain joins TRBV19 and TRBJ2-1; 10 bases are a match to TRBD2. Trimming took 2 bases from V and 4 from J; bases not matched to a gene: 5. Germline CDR1 is LNHDA and CDR2 is SQIVND (reference sequence). The CDR3 runs 16 residues. The CDR3 nucleotides are TGTGCCAGTAGTATAACAGCGGGGGGGCTTTACAATGAGCAGTTCTTC. Amino acid sequence: CASSITAGGLYNEQFF.

The CDR3 region has the DNA TGTGCCAGCAGCTTAGAACTCGGGATTAATGAGCAGTTCTTC. It is translated as CASSLELGINEQFF. V and J are TRBV11-2 and TRBJ2-1, with D tentatively TRBD2 (5 bases). This CDR3 region has 14 residues. V lost 0 bases to trimming and J lost 7 bases, with 10 bases between them. The germline CDR1 and CDR2 sequences are SGHAT and FQNNGV.

The chain is built from TRBV30 and TRBJ2-7, with D possibly being TRBD2 (5 bases). Germline V gene lookup returns CDR1 GTSNPN and CDR2 SVGIG (reference sequence). There are 12 residues in the CDR3. V lost 3 bases, J lost 4 bases, and 10 bases lay in between. The CDR3 loop reads CAWRLRGYEQYF. CDR3 coding DNA: TGTGCCTGGAGGCTTCGGGGATACGAGCAGTACTTC.

The chain couples TRBV7-9 to TRBJ1-1; D is possibly TRBD1 (5 bases). Germline-derived CDR1 and CDR2 are SEHNR and FQNEAQ (reference sequence). There are 15 residues in the CDR3. Trimming shortened V by 1 base and J by 4 bases, and 13 bases separated the two germline ends. This chain's CDR3 is CASSLVAGLSTEAFF. CDR3 coding DNA: TGTGCCAGCAGCTTAGTAGCAGGGTTGAGCACTGAAGCTTTCTTT.

This clone was seen a single time. The chain combines TRBV6-1 with TRBJ2-2; 9 bases are a match to TRBD1. The CDR3 has 17 amino acids. The V segment lost 6 bases and the J segment 6 bases; nucleotides outside the gene matches: 14. Germline V gives CDR1 MNHNS, CDR2 SASEGT. The DNA of the CDR3 is TGTGCCAGCAGAGAACAGGGGGCCCGTTATTCCCCCGGGGAGCTGTTTTTT. Its protein is CASREQGARYSPGELFF.

This chain joins TRBV4-2 and TRBJ2-3; no clear D. From germline, CDR1 is LGHNA and CDR2 YNFKEQ. The CDR3 is 15 residues long. V lost 0 bases to trimming and J lost 0 bases, with 7 bases between them. DNA for the CDR3: TGTGCCAGCAGCCAAGATATGCTAAGCACAGATACGCAGTATTTT. Translated: CASSQDMLSTDTQYF.